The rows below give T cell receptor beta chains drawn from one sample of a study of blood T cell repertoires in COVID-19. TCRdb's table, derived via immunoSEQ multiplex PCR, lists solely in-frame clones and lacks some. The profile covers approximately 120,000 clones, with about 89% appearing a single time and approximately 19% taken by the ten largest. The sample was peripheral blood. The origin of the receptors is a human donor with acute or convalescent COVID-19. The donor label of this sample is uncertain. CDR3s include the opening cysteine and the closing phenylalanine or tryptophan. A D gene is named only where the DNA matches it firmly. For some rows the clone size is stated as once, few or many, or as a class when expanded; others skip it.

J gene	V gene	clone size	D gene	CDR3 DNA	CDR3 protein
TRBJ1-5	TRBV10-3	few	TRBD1	TGTGCCATCAGCCGACGGGCCAGGGGGGAACAGCCCCAGCATTTT	CAISRRARGEQPQHF
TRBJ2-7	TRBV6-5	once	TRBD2	TGTGCCAGCAGGGATAGCGGGGGCCCCACCTACGAGCAGTACTTC	CASRDSGGPTYEQYF
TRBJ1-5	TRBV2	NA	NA	TGTGCCAGCAGAAATTATGGCAATCAGCCCCAGCATTTT	CASRNYGNQPQHF
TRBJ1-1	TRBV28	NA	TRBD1	TGTGCCAGCAGTTTAGGGGACAGGAAGAACACTGAAGCTTTCTTT	CASSLGDRKNTEAFF
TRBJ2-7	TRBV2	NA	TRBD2	TGTGCCAGCACCGGCGGTAGCGGGAGGTTCGGGGGGTACGAGCAGTACTTC	CASTGGSGRFGGYEQYF
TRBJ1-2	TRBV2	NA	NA	TGTGCCAGCAGTGAATCGGGCGAGGGTATTAACTATGGCTACACCTTC	CASSESGEGINYGYTF
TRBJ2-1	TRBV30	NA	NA	TGTGCCTGGAGTCCACAGGTCTACAATGAGCAGTTCTTC	CAWSPQVYNEQFF
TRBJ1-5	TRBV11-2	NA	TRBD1	TGTGCCAGCAGCTTATTAGGACAGGGTGATCAGCCCCAGCATTTT	CASSLLGQGDQPQHF
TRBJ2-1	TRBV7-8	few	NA	TGTGCCAGCAGCTTAGGAGGCGGCGCCACCTACAATGAGCAGTTCTTC	CASSLGGGATYNEQFF
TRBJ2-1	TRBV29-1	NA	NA	TGCAGCGGGCGGGGAATGAGCTCCTACAATGAGCAGTTCTTC	CSGRGMSSYNEQFF
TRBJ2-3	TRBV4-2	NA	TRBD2	TGTGCCAGCAGCCCCGCTAGCGGGAGTTTCACAGATACGCAGTATTTT	CASSPASGSFTDTQYF
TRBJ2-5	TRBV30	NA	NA	TGTGCCTGGAGGATAAACCCAGGGGGGGAGACCCAGTACTTC	CAWRINPGGETQYF
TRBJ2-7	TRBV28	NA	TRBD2	TGTGCCAGCAGTCCTCGGGGACTAGCGTACTACGAGCAGTACTTC	CASSPRGLAYYEQYF
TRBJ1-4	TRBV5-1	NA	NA	TGCGCCAGCAGAAGTGGCGGGGTCGCAACTAATGAAAAACTGTTTTTT	CASRSGGVATNEKLFF
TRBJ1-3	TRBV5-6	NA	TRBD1	TGTGCCAGCAGCTGGGACAGGGGCGGAAACACCATATATTTT	CASSWDRGGNTIYF
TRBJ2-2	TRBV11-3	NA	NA	TGTGCCAGCAGCTTTCACGGGGAGCTGTTTTTT	CASSFHGELFF
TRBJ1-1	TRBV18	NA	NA	TGTGCCAGCTCTCCCCGACAGGCCATGAACACTGAAGCTTTCTTT	CASSPRQAMNTEAFF
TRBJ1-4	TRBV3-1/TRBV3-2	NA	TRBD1	TGTGCCAGCAGCCCTGGACAGGGGACTAATGAAAAACTGTTTTTT	CASSPGQGTNEKLFF
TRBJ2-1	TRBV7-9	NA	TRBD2	TGTGCCAGCAGCTTAGTAAGACTAGCGGGACGGGGTGAGCAGTTCTTC	CASSLVRLAGRGEQFF
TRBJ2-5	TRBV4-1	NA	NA	TGCGCCAGCAGCCAAGGGGTGGGGCTCGAGACCCAGTACTTC	CASSQGVGLETQYF
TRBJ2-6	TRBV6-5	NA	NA	TGTGCCAGCAGGACAGGAAACTCTGGGGCCAACGTCCTGACTTTC	CASRTGNSGANVLTF
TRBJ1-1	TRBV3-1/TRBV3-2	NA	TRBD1	TGTGCCAGCAGCCAAGACTTAGGACAGGGTGCAGCTTTCTTT	CASSQDLGQGAAFF
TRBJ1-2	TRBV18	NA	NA	TGTGCCAGCTCACCAATACGACAAGCTATAAACTATGGCTACACCTTC	CASSPIRQAINYGYTF
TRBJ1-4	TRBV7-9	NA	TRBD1	TGTGCCAGCAGCAGAAAGGGACAGGGGGGTGAAAAACTGTTTTTT	CASSRKGQGGEKLFF
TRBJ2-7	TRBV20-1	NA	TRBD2	TGCAGTGCTAGTCTGGGGACTAGCGAGGGCGAGCAGTACTTC	CSASLGTSEGEQYF
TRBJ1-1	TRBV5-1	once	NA	TGCGCCAGCAGCTTGGAGGGGCCTGGGACTGAAGCTTTCTTT	CASSLEGPGTEAFF
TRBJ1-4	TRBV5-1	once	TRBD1	TGCGCCAGCAGAATCGGACAGGCAAATGGGGAAAAACTGTTTTTT	CASRIGQANGEKLFF
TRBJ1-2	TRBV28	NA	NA	TGTGCCAGCAGCCTCCGGTCGCGGATTAGCTATGGCTACACCTTC	CASSLRSRISYGYTF
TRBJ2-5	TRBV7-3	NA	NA	TGTGCCAGCAGCCGCCAGGCCCGGGCGGGCGAGACCCAGTACTTC	CASSRQARAGETQYF
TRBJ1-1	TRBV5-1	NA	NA	TGCGCCAGCAGCTCGTGGGGGGGAACGAACACTGAAGCTTTCTTT	CASSSWGGTNTEAFF
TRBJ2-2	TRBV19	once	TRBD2	TGTGCCAGTAGTAGGTCGGCTAGCGGTACCGGGGAGCTGTTTTTT	CASSRSASGTGELFF
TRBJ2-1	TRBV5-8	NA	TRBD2	TGTGCCAGCAGCTTGGGCCTCACTAGCGGCAGTAGCTCCTACAATGAGCAGTTCTTC	CASSLGLTSGSSSYNEQFF
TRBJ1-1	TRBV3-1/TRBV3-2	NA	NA	TGTGCCAGCAGCCGTCTTCCTCAGGGATGGAACACTGAAGCTTTCTTT	CASSRLPQGWNTEAFF
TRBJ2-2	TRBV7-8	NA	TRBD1	TGTGCCAGCAGCCCTACAGGGGGCGCGAACACCGGGGAGCTGTTTTTT	CASSPTGGANTGELFF
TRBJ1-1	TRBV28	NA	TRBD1	TGTGCCAGCAGTTCGACAGGGATTTACACTGAAGCTTTCTTT	CASSSTGIYTEAFF
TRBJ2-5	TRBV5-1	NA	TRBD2	TGCGCCAGCAGCTTGGGACTAGCGCCCCAGTACTTC	CASSLGLAPQYF
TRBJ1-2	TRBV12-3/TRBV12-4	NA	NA	TGTGCCAGCAGTTTCTGGGGGGACGATGGCTACACCTTC	CASSFWGDDGYTF
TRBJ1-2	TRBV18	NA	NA	TGTGCCAGCTCACCACCCGCAGGGGTTTTTGGCTACACCTTC	CASSPPAGVFGYTF
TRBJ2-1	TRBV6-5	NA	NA	TGTGCCAGCAGTTACCTGGGCTTCGCGGGCGAGCAGTTCTTC	CASSYLGFAGEQFF
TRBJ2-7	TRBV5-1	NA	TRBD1	TGCGCCAGCGGACCGGACAGGGGTGACTACGAGCAGTACTTC	CASGPDRGDYEQYF
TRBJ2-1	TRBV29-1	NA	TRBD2	TGCAGCGTTGGAGGCGGGGGGGCTTACAATGAGCAGTTCTTC	CSVGGGGAYNEQFF
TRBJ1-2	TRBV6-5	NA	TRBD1	TGTGCCAGCAGTTACCAGGGACAGTACTATGGCTACACCTTC	CASSYQGQYYGYTF
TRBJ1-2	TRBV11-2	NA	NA	TGTGCCAGCAGCTTAGTCATCCCTAGGACAGAGTATGGCTACACCTTC	CASSLVIPRTEYGYTF
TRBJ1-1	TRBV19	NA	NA	TGTGCCAGTAGTGCAGGGACTTTCGTCACTGAAGCTTTCTTT	CASSAGTFVTEAFF
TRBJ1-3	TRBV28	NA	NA	TGTGCCAGCAGTTTTAGCGGGAGCTCTGGAAACACCATATATTTT	CASSFSGSSGNTIYF
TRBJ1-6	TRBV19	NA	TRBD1	TGTGCCAGTAAAGACAGGGAAGTTTATAATTCACCCCTCCACTTT	CASKDREVYNSPLHF